A single sample is the source of the 9 T cell receptor beta chains below, sequenced in a study of T cell responses to AZD1222 COVID-19 vaccine. Assay: immunoSEQ multiplex PCR; the TCRdb copy retains only in-frame clones and omits some. This sample yields roughly 100,000 clones, of which about 90% are seen a single time; more than 4.5% belongs to the top ten. The sequencing here drew on peripheral blood, taken on day 0 of AZD1222 vaccination. The receptors were sampled from an adult in good health.

The chain employs TRBV18 and TRBJ2-5, with D maybe TRBD1 (6 bases). The CDR3 is made up of 15 amino acids. Germline values: CDR1 KGHSH, CDR2 LQKENI. Trimming took 2 bases from V and 0 from J, leaving 10 bases between them. The CDR3 nucleotides read TGTGCCAGCTCACCAGGGGGCGCTTACCAAGAGACCCAGTACTTC. Amino acid sequence: CASSPGGAYQETQYF. The full variable domain, in which reference TRBV18 and TRBJ2-5 provide the parts outside the CDR3, is NAGVMQNPRHLVRRRGQEARLRCSPMKGHSHVYWYRQLPEEGLKFMVYLQKENIIDESGMPKERFSAEFPKEGPSILRIQQVVRGDSAAYFCASSPGGAYQETQYFGPGTRLLVL.

This rearrangement joins TRBV2 to TRBJ2-1; maybe TRBD2 (6 bases). Germline lookup yields CDR1 SNHLY and CDR2 FYNNEI. V lost 5 bases and J lost 5, with 13 bases in between. This CDR3 is built from 14 residues. In nucleotides, the CDR3 is TGTGCCAGCAGTCCCGAGCCGGGGGACAATGAGCAGTTCTTC. Encoded protein: CASSPEPGDNEQFF.

This clone was seen a single time. The chain recombines TRBV9 with TRBJ1-4; D perhaps matches TRBD1 (6 bases). Trimming took 3 bases from V and 4 from J, leaving 10 bases between them. Per germline, CDR1 SGDLS and CDR2 YYNGEE. CDR3 length equals 14 residues. Here the CDR3 reads CASSARQDNEKLFF. CDR3 nucleotide sequence: TGTGCCAGCAGCGCCAGACAGGATAATGAAAAACTGTTTTTT.

V gene TRBV6-2 or TRBV6-3 combines with J gene TRBJ1-1; TRBD1 aligns across 9 bases. Germline-derived CDR1 and CDR2 are MNHEY and SVGEGT. The CDR3 consists of 16 residues. V was pared by 6 bases and J by 1 base, with 9 bases of the junction left unmatched. The CDR3 here is CASSPVQGQGNTEAFF. In DNA form, the CDR3 reads TGTGCCAGCAGCCCTGTTCAGGGACAGGGGAACACTGAAGCTTTCTTT.

The genes are TRBV7-9 and TRBJ1-2; D might be TRBD1 (6 bases). V lost 6 bases to trimming and J lost 8 bases, with 22 bases between them. Per the germline V gene, CDR1 is SEHNR and CDR2 is FQNEAQ (reference sequence). The CDR3 has 15 amino acids. As DNA, the CDR3 is TGTGCCAGCAGGAAACCGGGACACCGGAGGGAGGGCTACACCTTC. Residues: CASRKPGHRREGYTF.

The table lists this clone with a count of one. The rearrangement joins TRBV9 to TRBJ2-5; D is uncertain. The CDR3 consists of 16 residues. The V gene's germline CDR1 is SGDLS and CDR2 YYNGEE. V lost 3 bases and J lost 1, with 16 bases in between. CDR3 sequence: CASSASSTPLQETQYF. DNA of the CDR3: TGTGCCAGCAGCGCATCCTCGACACCTCTCCAAGAGACCCAGTACTTC.

The chain combines TRBV7-6 with TRBJ2-2; 9 positions match TRBD1. CDR3 length: 16 residues. Germline V CDR1 and CDR2: SGHVS, FNYEAQ. Germline trimming cut 5 bases from V and 1 base from J; bases unmatched to any gene: 5. CDR3 in amino acids: CASSGYRGRNTGELFF. The CDR3 DNA is TGTGCCAGCAGCGGATACAGGGGGCGGAACACCGGGGAGCTGTTTTTT.

This chain links TRBV5-1 with TRBJ2-3, with D maybe TRBD2 (5 bases). Looked up from germline, CDR1 is SGHRS and CDR2 is YFSETQ. This CDR3 comprises 14 residues. With 3 bases removed from V and 2 bases from J, the gap between germline ends came to 10 bases. CDR3 in amino acids: CASSSTRPTDTQYF. CDR3 nucleotides: TGCGCCAGCAGCTCAACTAGGCCCACAGATACGCAGTATTTT.

The rearrangement uses TRBV6-5 and TRBJ2-3; TRBD2 matches 8 bases. CDR3 length equals 14 residues. Germline lookup yields CDR1 MNHEY and CDR2 SVGAGI. The junction had 5 bases not matched to a gene; V was cut back by 6 bases and J by 3 bases. CDR3 nucleotides: TGTGCCAGCAGACCTGGACTAGCTACAGATACGCAGTATTTT. It is translated as CASRPGLATDTQYF.